This TCR beta chain was sequenced in a study of molecular identifiers for immune sequencing clone quantification (dated by TCRdb to between 2017 and 2018). Context from the whole study: In a replicate experiment, RNA from about 20,000 or 100,000 naive CD8 T cells was split into five aliquots, four of which were sequenced. This methods study benchmarked molecular-identifier clustering-based TCR repertoire sequencing (MIDCIRS) and TCR RNA copy counting, using CD8 T cells to do so.

The paper as a whole reports these results and caveats: The naive libraries included spiked-in Jurkat TCR RNA (around 10 copies' worth), and this RNA is not part of the donor repertoire. Highly expanded clone sizes could be underestimated because identical TCR molecules may share a barcode. Approximately 3 recovered TCR RNA copies per cell were obtained by modeling, versus around 9.8 by digital PCR, implying a capture efficiency of 30% to 35%. In CMV-specific effector cells, over 99% of molecules were held by clones above 20 RNA copies, whereas under 1% of molecules were held by such clones in naive cells. A single cell's worth of spiked-in Jurkat TCR RNA was reported detectable even among one million naive CD8 T cells. Without barcode sub-clustering, chimeric consensus sequences inflated TCR diversity; chimeras reached as high as 47%.

The library was built by means of PCR. The sample was run on an Illumina HiSeq 4000. Bulk TCR libraries were prepared as previously described, using TCR primers listed in Table S5. Purification of total RNA was performed with the Qiagen AllPrep DNA/RNA kit. Reads from multiple sequencing runs of the same library were pooled before analysis. From the authors' description of their analysis: Reads were retained only if the reads had an exact TCR constant sequence, and the retained reads were trimmed to 150 nt and grouped according to their 12-nt molecular barcodes. Within each barcode group, reads were sub-clustered at a 15% Levenshtein threshold, and quality-weighted consensus sequences were built per RNA molecule. Non-functional sequences were discarded, and so were lower-count sequences lying one edit away from another sequence. Based on fitting two negative binomial distributions, any barcode sub-cluster with under 20% of the maximum read count was discarded. TCRdb reworked the public reads: Q25 trimming with fastp, MiXCR clone assembly, productive beta chains retained. Identical CDR3 protein sequences are pooled into one entry, listed with their most common genes and DNA. None of the V and J calls come from the authors' own analysis; TCRdb made them. Present in this sample are about 500,000 distinct CDR3 sequences, 20% to 25% of which were seen just once. In total, the top ten clones hold about 0.8% of the sample.

Naive CD8 T cell libraries were made from roughly 18,000 to 920,000 sorted cells using 10%, 30% or 50% of purified RNA. Naive CD8 T cells were FACS-sorted as CD8+CD4-CCR7+CD45RA+ on a BD FACSAria II into RLT Plus buffer. Roughly nine TCR copies' worth of Jurkat RNA were spiked into roughly 17,000-1,100,000 naive CD8 T cell samples to test detection sensitivity. CD8 T cells were enriched with RosetteSep CD8+ T Cell Enrichment Cocktail and Ficoll-Paque, followed by ACK red cell lysis. Comments on this clonotype: The specificity of this receptor is unknown. A clone one base away is much larger, so this may be a read error.

From the cysteine up to the phenylalanine, the CDR3 has a length of 15 residues. The entry retains the CDR3 DNA only, 45 bases that are in frame from base 1. Per the germline V gene (reference sequence), SEHNR is the CDR1 and FQNEAQ is the CDR2. Source material: naive CD8+ T cells from blood, with Jurkat cell RNA spiked in. The sample's cell subset or site label, decoded: FACS-sorted CD8+CD4-CCR7+CD45RA+ naive T cells. The chain couples TRBV7-9 to TRBJ1-1, and TRBD1 may be the D gene, going by 5 matching bases. The clonotype originates from a human donor in good health. Some libraries in this study had Jurkat cell RNA spiked in. The CDR3: CASVGHRNQNTEASF. The DNA sequence reads TGTGCCAGCGTTGGACACCGAAACCAGAACACTGAAGCTTCCTTT.